This is a list of T cell receptor beta chains from one sample in a study of blood T cell repertoires in COVID-19. Profiled with immunoSEQ multiplex PCR; TCRdb holds only in-frame clones, not every one. The table has 100,000 to 120,000 clones, more than 80% seen once; the top ten hold about 4.5%. Specimen: peripheral blood. These receptors came from a woman between 45 and 60 years old with acute or convalescent COVID-19. Both conserved end residues are part of each CDR3. D genes are given only for firm matches. Size is stated for part of the rows, as once, few or many counts, or as a class when the clone is expanded.

v_gene: TRBV15
d_gene: .
j_gene: TRBJ1-1
abundance: .
CDR3aa: CATSRTGRDTEAFF
CDR3nt: TGTGCCACCAGCAGAACAGGGAGGGACACTGAAGCTTTCTTT

v_gene: TRBV4-2
d_gene: TRBD2
j_gene: TRBJ2-1
abundance: .
CDR3aa: CASSQGVLGGFNNEQFF
CDR3nt: TGTGCCAGCAGCCAGGGAGTTTTGGGGGGGTTTAACAATGAGCAGTTCTTC

v_gene: TRBV19
d_gene: .
j_gene: TRBJ1-2
abundance: .
CDR3aa: CASSYGPEGYGYTF
CDR3nt: TGTGCCAGTAGTTATGGACCGGAGGGATATGGCTACACCTTC

v_gene: TRBV30
d_gene: .
j_gene: TRBJ2-5
abundance: once
CDR3aa: CAGGDFRTAPQYF
CDR3nt: TGTGCCGGCGGGGACTTTCGAACGGCCCCCCAGTACTTC

v_gene: TRBV28
d_gene: .
j_gene: TRBJ2-7
abundance: .
CDR3aa: CASSLPTYEQYF
CDR3nt: TGTGCCAGCAGTTTACCCACCTACGAGCAGTACTTC

v_gene: TRBV12-3/TRBV12-4
d_gene: TRBD1
j_gene: TRBJ1-2
abundance: .
CDR3aa: CASNPTGSGYTF
CDR3nt: TGTGCCAGCAACCCGACAGGGAGCGGCTACACCTTC

v_gene: TRBV6-5
d_gene: TRBD1
j_gene: TRBJ1-2
abundance: .
CDR3aa: CASSYDRGANYGYTF
CDR3nt: TGTGCCAGCAGTTACGACAGGGGAGCTAACTATGGCTACACCTTC

v_gene: TRBV12-3/TRBV12-4
d_gene: .
j_gene: TRBJ1-5
abundance: .
CDR3aa: CASSPDRGQPQHF
CDR3nt: TGTGCCAGCAGTCCCGATCGGGGTCAGCCCCAGCATTTT

v_gene: TRBV2
d_gene: TRBD1
j_gene: TRBJ1-2
abundance: once
CDR3aa: CATTFDRDYGYTF
CDR3nt: TGTGCCACCACCTTCGACAGGGACTATGGCTACACCTTC

v_gene: TRBV2
d_gene: .
j_gene: TRBJ1-5
abundance: .
CDR3aa: CASTKGAFSNQPQHF
CDR3nt: TGTGCCAGCACGAAAGGGGCCTTTAGCAATCAGCCCCAGCATTTT

v_gene: TRBV30
d_gene: .
j_gene: TRBJ1-5
abundance: .
CDR3aa: CAWSGGSNQPQHF
CDR3nt: TGTGCCTGGAGTGGGGGCTCCAATCAGCCCCAGCATTTT

v_gene: TRBV19
d_gene: .
j_gene: TRBJ2-5
abundance: .
CDR3aa: CASSSGLPETQYF
CDR3nt: TGTGCCAGTAGTTCCGGTCTCCCAGAGACCCAGTACTTC

v_gene: TRBV28
d_gene: .
j_gene: TRBJ2-1
abundance: .
CDR3aa: CASSGTYNEQFF
CDR3nt: TGTGCCAGCAGTGGGACTTACAATGAGCAGTTCTTC

v_gene: TRBV5-4
d_gene: TRBD2
j_gene: TRBJ2-7
abundance: .
CDR3aa: CASSLSAGADYEQYF
CDR3nt: TGTGCCAGCAGCTTGTCGGCGGGAGCCGACTACGAGCAGTACTTC

v_gene: TRBV6-6
d_gene: TRBD1
j_gene: TRBJ1-1
abundance: .
CDR3aa: CASSDRGLEAFF
CDR3nt: TGTGCCAGCAGCGACAGGGGTCTTGAAGCTTTCTTT

v_gene: TRBV11-2
d_gene: .
j_gene: TRBJ2-7
abundance: .
CDR3aa: CASSPSGDEQYF
CDR3nt: TGTGCCAGCAGCCCCTCCGGGGACGAGCAGTACTTC

v_gene: TRBV25-1
d_gene: TRBD1
j_gene: TRBJ1-2
abundance: .
CDR3aa: CASSEGTGPYGYTF
CDR3nt: TGTGCCAGCAGTGAAGGGACAGGGCCCTATGGCTACACCTTC

v_gene: TRBV2
d_gene: TRBD1
j_gene: TRBJ1-5
abundance: .
CDR3aa: CASSEKVEGAMDQPQHF
CDR3nt: TGTGCCAGCAGTGAAAAGGTTGAGGGGGCCATGGATCAGCCCCAGCATTTT

v_gene: TRBV21-1
d_gene: .
j_gene: TRBJ1-1
abundance: once
CDR3aa: CASSKGQVLEAFF
CDR3nt: TGTGCCAGCAGCAAAGGACAGGTACTAGAAGCTTTCTTT

v_gene: TRBV7-8
d_gene: TRBD2
j_gene: TRBJ2-1
abundance: .
CDR3aa: CASSPSLAGAVDEQFF
CDR3nt: TGTGCCAGCAGCCCCTCTCTAGCGGGAGCAGTTGATGAGCAGTTCTTC

v_gene: TRBV19
d_gene: .
j_gene: TRBJ2-1
abundance: .
CDR3aa: CASSSAGTWPYNEQFF
CDR3nt: TGTGCCAGTAGTTCTGCCGGGACATGGCCCTACAATGAGCAGTTCTTC

v_gene: TRBV3-1/TRBV3-2
d_gene: .
j_gene: TRBJ1-5
abundance: .
CDR3aa: CASSTGVSNQPQHF
CDR3nt: TGTGCCAGCAGCACCGGGGTGAGCAATCAGCCCCAGCATTTT

v_gene: TRBV18
d_gene: TRBD1
j_gene: TRBJ1-6
abundance: .
CDR3aa: CASSTGTGNHYNSPLHF
CDR3nt: TGTGCCAGCTCAACCGGGACAGGGAACCATTATAATTCACCCCTCCACTTT

v_gene: TRBV5-1
d_gene: .
j_gene: TRBJ1-1
abundance: .
CDR3aa: CASSFYVNTEAFF
CDR3nt: TGCGCCAGCAGCTTTTATGTGAACACTGAAGCTTTCTTT

v_gene: TRBV29-1
d_gene: TRBD1
j_gene: TRBJ1-1
abundance: .
CDR3aa: CSVGGGPEAFF
CDR3nt: TGCAGCGTTGGAGGGGGCCCTGAAGCTTTCTTT

v_gene: TRBV3-1/TRBV3-2
d_gene: .
j_gene: TRBJ1-2
abundance: few
CDR3aa: CASSPWEGGYTF
CDR3nt: TGTGCCAGCAGCCCCTGGGAGGGGGGCTACACCTTC

v_gene: TRBV10-2
d_gene: TRBD1
j_gene: TRBJ1-1
abundance: once
CDR3aa: CASRGTVNTEAFF
CDR3nt: TGCGCCAGCAGAGGGACAGTGAACACTGAAGCTTTCTTT

v_gene: TRBV27
d_gene: .
j_gene: TRBJ2-4
abundance: .
CDR3aa: CASSSNRRKNIQYF
CDR3nt: TGTGCCAGCAGTTCGAACAGAAGAAAAAACATTCAGTACTTC

v_gene: TRBV7-2
d_gene: .
j_gene: TRBJ1-1
abundance: .
CDR3aa: CASSFSDTEAFF
CDR3nt: TGTGCCAGCAGCTTCTCGGACACTGAAGCTTTCTTT

v_gene: TRBV2
d_gene: .
j_gene: TRBJ1-6
abundance: .
CDR3aa: CASNRGYSPLHF
CDR3nt: TGTGCCAGCAATAGGGGTTATTCACCCCTCCACTTT

v_gene: TRBV21-1
d_gene: .
j_gene: TRBJ2-3
abundance: once
CDR3aa: CAYKWTGGRDTQYF
CDR3nt: TGTGCCTATAAGTGGACAGGGGGCCGGGATACGCAGTATTTT

v_gene: TRBV5-4
d_gene: .
j_gene: TRBJ2-1
abundance: .
CDR3aa: CASSLAGNNEQFF
CDR3nt: TGTGCCAGCAGCTTGGCGGGAAACAATGAGCAGTTCTTC

v_gene: TRBV2
d_gene: TRBD1
j_gene: TRBJ1-4
abundance: .
CDR3aa: CASILQGQTNEKLFF
CDR3nt: TGTGCCAGCATTTTACAGGGGCAAACTAATGAAAAACTGTTTTTT

v_gene: TRBV21-1
d_gene: .
j_gene: TRBJ2-5
abundance: .
CDR3aa: CASSKDLSIRGETQYF
CDR3nt: TGTGCCAGCAGCAAAGATCTTAGCATTAGAGGAGAGACCCAGTACTTC

v_gene: TRBV5-1
d_gene: .
j_gene: TRBJ1-1
abundance: .
CDR3aa: CASSLLDRNTEAFF
CDR3nt: TGCGCCAGCAGCTTGCTGGACAGGAACACTGAAGCTTTCTTT

v_gene: TRBV2
d_gene: .
j_gene: TRBJ2-3
abundance: .
CDR3aa: CASSGRPGTPSTDTQYF
CDR3nt: TGTGCCAGCAGTGGGAGACCAGGGACACCTAGCACAGATACGCAGTATTTT

v_gene: TRBV3-1/TRBV3-2
d_gene: TRBD2
j_gene: TRBJ2-1
abundance: few
CDR3aa: CASSPTSGGTNEQFF
CDR3nt: TGTGCCAGCAGCCCCACTAGCGGGGGAACCAATGAGCAGTTCTTC

v_gene: TRBV24-1
d_gene: .
j_gene: TRBJ1-2
abundance: few
CDR3aa: CATSDITEYGYTF
CDR3nt: TGTGCCACCAGTGACATCACAGAGTATGGCTACACCTTC

v_gene: TRBV4-1
d_gene: .
j_gene: TRBJ2-1
abundance: .
CDR3aa: CASSQVGQIDEQFF
CDR3nt: TGCGCCAGCAGCCAAGTAGGACAGATAGATGAGCAGTTCTTC

v_gene: TRBV29-1
d_gene: .
j_gene: TRBJ1-1
abundance: .
CDR3aa: CSDLGGGPGAFF
CDR3nt: TGCAGCGACCTCGGCGGGGGGCCCGGAGCTTTCTTT

v_gene: TRBV28
d_gene: .
j_gene: TRBJ2-3
abundance: .
CDR3aa: CAVRAVHTDTQYF
CDR3nt: TGTGCTGTGAGGGCGGTCCACACAGATACGCAGTATTTT

v_gene: TRBV28
d_gene: .
j_gene: TRBJ1-2
abundance: once
CDR3aa: CASSLAGAYGYTF
CDR3nt: TGTGCCAGCAGTTTAGCAGGGGCCTATGGCTACACCTTC

v_gene: TRBV2
d_gene: .
j_gene: TRBJ1-2
abundance: .
CDR3aa: CASSGDSDGYTF
CDR3nt: TGTGCCAGCAGTGGAGATAGCGATGGCTACACCTTC

v_gene: TRBV7-2
d_gene: TRBD2
j_gene: TRBJ2-3
abundance: few
CDR3aa: CASSLTGLAGGTDTQYF
CDR3nt: TGTGCCAGCAGCTTGACCGGACTAGCGGGAGGGACAGATACGCAGTATTTT

v_gene: TRBV7-3
d_gene: .
j_gene: TRBJ2-7
abundance: few
CDR3aa: CASSLTWLDEQYF
CDR3nt: TGTGCCAGCAGCTTAACCTGGCTTGACGAGCAGTACTTC

v_gene: TRBV28
d_gene: TRBD1
j_gene: TRBJ1-4
abundance: .
CDR3aa: CASSSRTGGREKLFF
CDR3nt: TGTGCCAGCAGTTCCCGGACAGGGGGACGGGAAAAACTGTTTTTT

v_gene: TRBV7-8
d_gene: .
j_gene: TRBJ1-5
abundance: .
CDR3aa: CASSPLGQGDNQPQHF
CDR3nt: TGTGCCAGCAGCCCCCTAGGGCAGGGCGACAATCAGCCCCAGCATTTT

v_gene: TRBV25-1
d_gene: TRBD1
j_gene: TRBJ2-7
abundance: .
CDR3aa: CASSDRGRHEQYF
CDR3nt: TGTGCCAGCAGTGACAGGGGGCGCCACGAGCAGTACTTC

v_gene: TRBV30
d_gene: .
j_gene: TRBJ2-3
abundance: .
CDR3aa: CAWSPEIPFSTDTQYF
CDR3nt: TGTGCCTGGAGTCCCGAGATCCCATTCAGCACAGATACGCAGTATTTT

v_gene: TRBV27
d_gene: .
j_gene: TRBJ1-1
abundance: .
CDR3aa: CASRLGAGMNTEAFF
CDR3nt: TGTGCCAGCAGACTGGGGGCAGGAATGAACACTGAAGCTTTCTTT

v_gene: TRBV6-1
d_gene: .
j_gene: TRBJ1-1
abundance: .
CDR3aa: CASSDDQGYTEAFF
CDR3nt: TGTGCCAGCAGTGACGACCAGGGTTACACTGAAGCTTTCTTT

v_gene: TRBV28
d_gene: TRBD2
j_gene: TRBJ2-7
abundance: .
CDR3aa: CASSFPAGFYEQYF
CDR3nt: TGTGCCAGCAGTTTCCCAGCGGGGTTCTACGAGCAGTACTTC

v_gene: TRBV4-2
d_gene: .
j_gene: TRBJ1-5
abundance: once
CDR3aa: CASSQESGVNQPQHF
CDR3nt: TGTGCCAGCAGCCAAGAAAGCGGGGTCAATCAGCCCCAGCATTTT

v_gene: TRBV5-1
d_gene: TRBD1
j_gene: TRBJ1-4
abundance: .
CDR3aa: CASSLGQGGTNEKLFF
CDR3nt: TGCGCCAGCAGCCTAGGACAGGGGGGAACTAATGAAAAACTGTTTTTT

v_gene: TRBV7-9
d_gene: TRBD1
j_gene: TRBJ1-1
abundance: .
CDR3aa: CASSLGPGGRTTEAFF
CDR3nt: TGTGCCAGCAGCTTAGGACCAGGGGGCAGGACCACTGAAGCTTTCTTT

v_gene: TRBV5-4
d_gene: .
j_gene: TRBJ2-3
abundance: .
CDR3aa: CASTTRSGTDTQYF
CDR3nt: TGTGCCAGCACCACCCGATCGGGGACAGATACGCAGTATTTT